This is a list of T cell receptor beta chains from one sample in a study of blood T cells in healthy people across ages. TCRdb analysed the 5' RACE reads with MiXCR anew, one entry per CDR3 protein. Found here are 850,000 to 1,000,000 distinct CDR3 sequences, 40% to 60% of them singletons; the top ten hold around an eighth. Sequenced sample: blood. The receptors derive from a man aged 25-45 years in good health. CDR3s include the opening cysteine and the closing phenylalanine or tryptophan. Each record gives: D gene, clone size, J gene, V gene, CDR3 protein, CDR3 DNA. The D gene is left open where the match is weak. Size tells how often a clone was seen (once, few, many) or the class of an expanded clone, and some rows leave it out.

>TRBD1|few|TRBJ1-5|TRBV28
CASSLLPGQGGNQPQHF
TGTGCCAGCAGTTTATTGCCGGGACAGGGGGGAAATCAGCCCCAGCATTTT
>TRBD2|many|TRBJ2-1|TRBV29-1
CSVELLAGEEQFF
TGCAGCGTTGAGCTCCTAGCGGGGGAGGAGCAGTTCTTC
>TRBD1|-|TRBJ1-2|TRBV20-1
CSATGTGLYYGYTF
TGCAGTGCTACCGGGACAGGGCTATACTATGGCTACACCTTC
>TRBD1|-|TRBJ1-1|TRBV11-1
CASSPDRGRWTEAFF
TGTGCCAGCAGCCCAGACAGGGGGCGTTGGACTGAAGCTTTCTTT
>TRBD2|-|TRBJ2-2|TRBV3-1
CASSQTGGFTGELFF
TGTGCCAGCAGCCAGACGGGGGGGTTCACCGGGGAGCTGTTTTTT
>TRBD1|few|TRBJ2-5|TRBV7-9
CASSLISGTGSETQYF
TGTGCCAGCAGCTTAATATCCGGGACAGGGAGTGAGACCCAGTACTTC
>TRBD1|-|TRBJ1-2|TRBV4-1
CASSQGGQATSYGYTF
TGCGCCAGCAGCCAAGGGGGACAGGCGACATCGTATGGCTACACCTTC
>-|-|TRBJ2-4|TRBV9
CASSGTVSTGNIQYF
TGTGCCAGCAGCGGGACAGTCTCCACGGGGAACATTCAGTACTTC
>-|few|TRBJ1-5|TRBV7-9
CASSLEDGNQPQHF
TGTGCCAGCAGCTTAGAAGATGGCAATCAGCCCCAGCATTTT
>-|few|TRBJ2-3|TRBV20-1
CSARDNAFRRGTDTQYF
TGCAGTGCTAGAGATAACGCCTTTCGGCGGGGCACAGATACGCAGTATTTT
>-|-|TRBJ2-7|TRBV10-3
CAISERDVGEQYF
TGTGCCATCAGTGAAAGGGACGTGGGCGAGCAGTACTTC
>-|-|TRBJ2-7|TRBV4-3
CASSQEGTASYEQYF
TGCGCCAGCAGCCAAGAAGGGACTGCTTCCTACGAGCAGTACTTC
>-|-|TRBJ2-5|TRBV20-1
CSARDWRVQETQYF
TGCAGTGCTAGAGATTGGAGGGTCCAAGAGACCCAGTACTTC
>-|-|TRBJ2-6|TRBV3-1
CASSQDAALGANVLTF
TGTGCCAGCAGCCAAGATGCAGCTCTGGGGGCCAACGTCCTGACTTTC
>-|few|TRBJ2-1|TRBV28
CASRPMGDNEQFF
TGTGCCAGCCGCCCGATGGGAGACAATGAGCAGTTCTTC
>TRBD1|-|TRBJ2-1|TRBV7-2
CASSLGLRGLLDEQFF
TGTGCCAGCAGCTTAGGGCTCAGGGGGCTGCTGGATGAGCAGTTCTTC
>TRBD1|many|TRBJ1-1|TRBV5-1
CASSSGQGNTEAFF
TGTGCCAGCAGCTCCGGACAGGGGAACACTGAAGCTTTCTTT
>-|-|TRBJ2-1|TRBV24-1
CATSDGGYPSNEQFF
TGTGCCACCAGTGATGGCGGGTACCCTAGCAATGAGCAGTTCTTC
>-|once|TRBJ2-1|TRBV7-2
CASSPPPRANEQFF
TGTGCCAGCAGCCCCCCCCCCAGGGCCAATGAGCAGTTCTTC
>-|-|TRBJ2-7|TRBV6-1
CASSAGNTYEQYF
TGTGCCAGCAGTGCCGGGAACACCTACGAGCAGTACTTC
>TRBD2|-|TRBJ2-7|TRBV5-1
CASSLSGGDDYEQYF
TGCGCCAGCAGCTTGAGCGGGGGCGATGACTACGAGCAGTACTTC
>TRBD1|-|TRBJ2-1|TRBV5-1
CASSFPGTGDNEQFF
TGCGCCAGCAGCTTCCCCGGGACAGGGGACAATGAGCAGTTCTTC
>-|few|TRBJ1-6|TRBV4-2
CASSQGDMGISPLHF
TGTGCCAGCAGCCAGGGGGACATGGGTATTTCACCCCTCCACTTT
>-|many|TRBJ2-7|TRBV3-1
CASSQPAGRSSYEQYF
TGTGCCAGCAGCCAACCTGCTGGGCGGAGCTCCTACGAGCAGTACTTC
>-|few|TRBJ1-1|TRBV2
CASSEVRRTEAFF
TGTGCCAGCAGTGAAGTACGACGTACTGAAGCTTTCTTT
>-|-|TRBJ1-4|TRBV6-1
CASNPAANEKLFF
TGTGCCAGCAATCCGGCCGCAAATGAAAAACTGTTTTTT
>TRBD1|-|TRBJ1-2|TRBV7-8
CASSGGQEVYTF
TGTGCCAGCAGCGGGGGACAGGAAGTCTACACCTTC
>-|-|TRBJ2-7|TRBV20-1
CSVQGNTYEQYF
TGCAGTGTCCAGGGGAATACCTACGAGCAGTACTTC
>TRBD2|-|TRBJ2-7|TRBV6-6
CASSYSFGGDSYEQYF
TGCGCCAGCAGTTACTCGTTTGGGGGGGACTCCTACGAGCAGTACTTC
>-|-|TRBJ2-2|TRBV2
CASSGQTDTGELFF
TGTGCCAGCAGTGGACAGACGGACACCGGGGAGCTGTTTTTT
>-|-|TRBJ2-1|TRBV7-9
CASSLEAVYNEQFF
TGTGCCAGCAGCTTAGAGGCAGTTTACAATGAGCAGTTCTTC
>TRBD1|few|TRBJ2-7|TRBV5-1
CASSVRFTGTGGYEQYF
TGCGCCAGCAGCGTCCGATTCACCGGGACAGGGGGCTACGAGCAGTACTTC
>TRBD1|-|TRBJ2-7|TRBV12-3/TRBV12-4
CASTRGQTYEQYF
TGTGCCAGCACCAGGGGACAGACCTACGAGCAGTACTTC
>-|-|TRBJ1-1|TRBV3-1
CASSQDYWNTEAFF
TGTGCCAGCAGCCAAGATTACTGGAACACTGAAGCTTTCTTT
>-|-|TRBJ2-7|TRBV28
CASSLWGSSYEQYF
TGTGCCAGCAGTTTATGGGGCAGCAGCTACGAGCAGTACTTC
>TRBD2|-|TRBJ2-1|TRBV7-7
CASSLGAGLAGTVEQFF
TGTGCTAGCAGCTTAGGCGCCGGACTAGCGGGGACCGTAGAGCAGTTCTTC
>-|-|TRBJ1-4|TRBV30
CAWSVAGAPTNEKLFF
TGTGCCTGGAGTGTGGCCGGTGCCCCAACTAATGAAAAACTGTTTTTT
>TRBD1|-|TRBJ1-2|TRBV19
CASTGDRGYGYTF
TGTGCCAGTACGGGCGACAGGGGCTATGGCTACACCTTC
>TRBD1|once|TRBJ1-1|TRBV7-9
CASSGPRDRDGEAFF
TGTGCCAGCAGCGGACCCAGGGACAGGGACGGTGAAGCTTTCTTT
>-|many|TRBJ1-1|TRBV30
CAWSRTGTEAFF
TGTGCCTGGAGTCGTACAGGGACTGAAGCTTTCTTT
>-|-|TRBJ2-7|TRBV30
CAWGLAGYEQYF
TGTGCCTGGGGCCTAGCTGGGTACGAGCAGTACTTC
>-|-|TRBJ2-1|TRBV5-1
CASSRIIGNNEQFF
TGCGCCAGCAGCCGTATTATAGGGAACAATGAGCAGTTCTTC
>-|-|TRBJ2-7|TRBV29-1
CSVGLRGYEQYF
TGCAGCGTTGGGCTACGAGGGTACGAGCAGTACTTC
>-|-|TRBJ2-5|TRBV4-2
CASSQDLGRFLEQYF
TGTGCCAGCAGCCAAGATTTAGGACGATTCCTTGAGCAGTACTTC
>TRBD1|-|TRBJ2-7|TRBV7-2
CASGGGQGSSYEQYF
TGTGCCAGCGGCGGGGGACAGGGTTCCTCCTACGAGCAGTACTTC
>TRBD2|-|TRBJ2-1|TRBV7-6
CTSSLGPGLAGGLYNEQFF
TGTACCAGCAGCTTAGGACCGGGACTAGCGGGGGGGTTGTACAATGAGCAGTTCTTC
>-|-|TRBJ1-2|TRBV2
CASLLLTAVYGYTF
TGTGCCAGCCTCCTACTGACAGCAGTCTATGGCTACACCTTC
>TRBD1|-|TRBJ2-5|TRBV20-1
CSAPRDSGTQYF
TGCAGTGCTCCTCGGGACAGTGGGACCCAGTACTTC